This paragraph reports one T cell receptor beta chain. The data derive from a study of blood T cell repertoires in COVID-19. On the study more broadly: Collection of acute and convalescent COVID-19 samples took place in the United States, Italy and Spain. From T cells, B-cell-depleted T cells, or PBMCs came the material, which was cDNA or gDNA.

Original processing methods: The authors estimated nucleated cell counts from reference gene primer amplification. Libraries were prepared by immunoSEQ multiplex PCR; TCRdb keeps only in-frame clonotypes and omits some of them. V, J and clone size derive from that table, while D and trimming were established from the DNA sequence. The table lists 270,000 or so clones, roughly 80% of them singletons. Enrolment of Seattle patients took place during active infection, and they were followed longitudinally. Deletions cut 0 bases from V and 0 bases from J, with 12 bases between. Germline lookup yields CDR1 SQVTM and CDR2 ANQGSEA. The CDR3 is made up of 16 amino acids.

This clonotype was obtained from a human donor with COVID-19, enrolled during active disease. The donor label of this sample is uncertain. V gene TRBV29-1 combines with J gene TRBJ2-1; weak D call: TRBD1 (5 bases). The sample consisted of peripheral blood. The CDR3 coding sequence is TGCAGCGTTGAAGATACCTACAGGTTCTCCTACAATGAGCAGTTCTTC. This encodes CSVEDTYRFSYNEQFF.